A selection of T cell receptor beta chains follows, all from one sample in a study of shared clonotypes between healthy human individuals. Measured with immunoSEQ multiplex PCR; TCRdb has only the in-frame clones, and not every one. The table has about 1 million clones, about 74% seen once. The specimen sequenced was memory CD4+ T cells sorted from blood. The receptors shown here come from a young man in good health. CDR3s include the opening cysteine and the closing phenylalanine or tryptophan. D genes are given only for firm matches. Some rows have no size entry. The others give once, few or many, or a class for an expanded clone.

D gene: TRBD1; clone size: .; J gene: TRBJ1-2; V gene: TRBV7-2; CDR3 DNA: TGTGCCAGCAGCTTAGGGGGACAGGGGGCGCTTCAGGGCTACACCTTC; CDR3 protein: CASSLGGQGALQGYTF
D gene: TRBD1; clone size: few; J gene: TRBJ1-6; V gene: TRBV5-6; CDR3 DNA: TGTGCCAGCACGCCGGGACAGGGGAGGGGAAATTCACCCCTCCACTTT; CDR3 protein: CASTPGQGRGNSPLHF
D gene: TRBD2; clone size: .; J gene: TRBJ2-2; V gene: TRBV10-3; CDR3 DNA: TGTGCCATCAGAAAGGGACTAGCGGGAGGAACCGGGGAGCTGTTTTTT; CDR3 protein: CAIRKGLAGGTGELFF
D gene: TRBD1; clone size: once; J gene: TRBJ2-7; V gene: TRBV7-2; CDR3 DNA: TGTGCCAGCAGCTTAGATGACAGGGGCAACTACGAGCAGTACTTC; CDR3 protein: CASSLDDRGNYEQYF
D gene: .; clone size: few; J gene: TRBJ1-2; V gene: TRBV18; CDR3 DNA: TGTGCCAGCTCACCGGACAGAAACTATGGCTACACCTTC; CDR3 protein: CASSPDRNYGYTF
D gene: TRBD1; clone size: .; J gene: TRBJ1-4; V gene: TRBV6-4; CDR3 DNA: TGTGCCAGCAGTCCTAAACCGGGACAGGGGGATTGGGCTAATGAAAAACTGTTTTTT; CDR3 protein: CASSPKPGQGDWANEKLFF
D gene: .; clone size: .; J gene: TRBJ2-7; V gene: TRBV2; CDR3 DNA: TGTGCCAGCAGAAAAGAGACAGGAGACCTCTACGAGCAGTACTTC; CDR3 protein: CASRKETGDLYEQYF
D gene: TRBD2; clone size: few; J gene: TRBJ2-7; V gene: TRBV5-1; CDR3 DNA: TGCGCCAGCAGCTGGAAGCGGGAGGGACCCCACGAGCAGTACTTC; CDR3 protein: CASSWKREGPHEQYF
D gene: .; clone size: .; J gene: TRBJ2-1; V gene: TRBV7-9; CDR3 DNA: TGTGCCAGCAGCTCCGCAAGGGAGCGCTGGGAGCAGTTCTTC; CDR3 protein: CASSSARERWEQFF
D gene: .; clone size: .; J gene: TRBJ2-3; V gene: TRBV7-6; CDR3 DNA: TGTGCCAGCAGCTTAGCCGGGGAGTTGGGTACGCAGTATTTT; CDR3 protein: CASSLAGELGTQYF
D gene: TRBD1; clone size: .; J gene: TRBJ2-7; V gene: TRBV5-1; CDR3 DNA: TGCGCCAGCAGCTTGGAGGCCGACAGGGGCGAGCAGTACTTC; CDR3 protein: CASSLEADRGEQYF
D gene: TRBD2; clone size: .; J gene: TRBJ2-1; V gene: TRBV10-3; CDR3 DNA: TGTGCCATCAATAGCGGGCGGAGTAACAATGAGCAGTTCTTC; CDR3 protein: CAINSGRSNNEQFF
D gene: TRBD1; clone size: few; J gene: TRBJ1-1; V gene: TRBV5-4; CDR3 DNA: TGTGCCAGCAGCGGGGGAGGGGGCCGAACTGAAGCTTTCTTT; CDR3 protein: CASSGGGGRTEAFF
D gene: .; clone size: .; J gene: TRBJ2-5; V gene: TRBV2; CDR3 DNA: TGTGCCAGCAGTGAAAGTTTACGGGGAGTTGGGGAGACCCAGTACTTC; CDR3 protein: CASSESLRGVGETQYF
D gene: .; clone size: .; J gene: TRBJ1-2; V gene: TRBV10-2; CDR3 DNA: TGCGCCAGCAGTGAGTCGACTCCGGGCTCGACGGGGGTAGGCTACACCTTC; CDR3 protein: CASSESTPGSTGVGYTF
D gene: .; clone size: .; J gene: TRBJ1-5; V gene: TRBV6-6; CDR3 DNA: TGTGCCAGCACCGAGGGACTTAGCAATCAGCCCCAGCATTTT; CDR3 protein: CASTEGLSNQPQHF
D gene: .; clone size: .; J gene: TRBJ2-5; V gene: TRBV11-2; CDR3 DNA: TGTGCCAGCAGCTTAAGGCTCCCTCCTAGGGGCGCTTCTAAAGAGACCCAGTACTTC; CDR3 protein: CASSLRLPPRGASKETQYF
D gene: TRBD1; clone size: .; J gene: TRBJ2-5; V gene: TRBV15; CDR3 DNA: TGTGCCACCAGCAGAGCCCCGACAGGGCAGGAGACCCAGTACTTC; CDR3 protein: CATSRAPTGQETQYF
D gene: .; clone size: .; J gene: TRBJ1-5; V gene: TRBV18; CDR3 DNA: TGTGCCAGCTGCCCGGATCCTCCTCAGCCCCAGCATTTT; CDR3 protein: CASCPDPPQPQHF
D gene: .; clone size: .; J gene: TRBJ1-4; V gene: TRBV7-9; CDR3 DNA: TGTGCCAGCAGCCAACAGGGAGTTAATGAAAAACTGTTTTTT; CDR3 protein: CASSQQGVNEKLFF
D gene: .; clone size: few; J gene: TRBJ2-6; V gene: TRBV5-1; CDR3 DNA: TGCGCCAGCAGCTTCCTAGGTCCCAACGTCCTGACTTTC; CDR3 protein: CASSFLGPNVLTF
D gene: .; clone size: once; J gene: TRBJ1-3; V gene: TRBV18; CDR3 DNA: TGTGCCAGCTCCCCGAGCGCATCCTCTGGAAACACCATATATTTT; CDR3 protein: CASSPSASSGNTIYF
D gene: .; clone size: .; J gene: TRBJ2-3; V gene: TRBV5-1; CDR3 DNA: TGCGCCAGCAGCCAGCTGACAGTCACAGATACGCAGTATTTT; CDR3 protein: CASSQLTVTDTQYF
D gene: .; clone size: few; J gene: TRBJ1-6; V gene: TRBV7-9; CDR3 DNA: TGTGCCAGCAGCTTATCCTCACAGGGTGGTTCACCCCTCCACTTT; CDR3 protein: CASSLSSQGGSPLHF
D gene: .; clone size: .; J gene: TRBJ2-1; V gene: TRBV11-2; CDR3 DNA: TGTGCCAGCAGCTTAGCGGGAGAAACTTTAGACGAGCAGTTCTTC; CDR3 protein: CASSLAGETLDEQFF
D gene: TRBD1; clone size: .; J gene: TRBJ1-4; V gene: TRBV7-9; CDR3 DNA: TGTGCCAGCAGCCCACCGGGACAGGGAGGGGAAAAACTGTTTTTT; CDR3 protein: CASSPPGQGGEKLFF
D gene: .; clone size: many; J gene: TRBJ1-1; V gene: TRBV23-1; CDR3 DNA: TGCGCCAGCAGTTCCATGGCTGAAGCTTTCTTT; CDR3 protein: CASSSMAEAFF
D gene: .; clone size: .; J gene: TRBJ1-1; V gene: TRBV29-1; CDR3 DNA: TGCAGCGTTCACTCCTCGTACACTGAAGCTTTCTTT; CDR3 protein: CSVHSSYTEAFF